This TCR beta chain came from a study of PD-1 blockade in classical Hodgkin lymphoma. Sequencing was performed with immunoSEQ multiplex PCR; in TCRdb, only in-frame clones are kept and a portion is missing. This sample yields approximately 25,000 clones, of which more than 60% are seen a single time; more than 2% belongs to the top ten. Each patient relapsed following autologous stem cell transplantation, and prior brentuximab vedotin exposure differed. The study purified CD4+ T cells from thawed PBMCs using magnetic negative selection. Under best response, outcomes were complete response, partial response or progressive disease. The germline V gene encodes CDR1 SGHNT and CDR2 YYREEE (reference sequence). The CDR3 is 14 residues long. V was trimmed by 3 bases and J by 8 bases, leaving 17 bases between them.

This specimen consisted of CD4+ T cells from blood, obtained at baseline. V usage is TRBV5-4 and J usage is TRBJ1-2; D possibly corresponds to TRBD1 (5 bases). The clonotype originates from a human donor with classical Hodgkin lymphoma. CDR3 nucleotides: TGTGCCAGCAGCTCCGACTTTGGGGGGTTCGGCTACACCTTC. Its translation is CASSSDFGGFGYTF.